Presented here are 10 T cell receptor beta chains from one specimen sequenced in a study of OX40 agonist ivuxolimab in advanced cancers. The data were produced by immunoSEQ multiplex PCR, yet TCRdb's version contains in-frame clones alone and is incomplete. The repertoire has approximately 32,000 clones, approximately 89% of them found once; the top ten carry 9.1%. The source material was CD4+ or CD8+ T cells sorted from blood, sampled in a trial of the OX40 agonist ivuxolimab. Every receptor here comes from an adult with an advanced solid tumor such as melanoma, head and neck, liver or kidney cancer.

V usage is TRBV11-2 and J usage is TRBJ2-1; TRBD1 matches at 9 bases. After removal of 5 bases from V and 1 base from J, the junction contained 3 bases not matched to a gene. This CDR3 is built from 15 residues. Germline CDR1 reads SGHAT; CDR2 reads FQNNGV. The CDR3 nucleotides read TGTGCCAGCAGCGAAGGGACAGGGTCCTACAATGAGCAGTTCTTC. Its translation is CASSEGTGSYNEQFF.

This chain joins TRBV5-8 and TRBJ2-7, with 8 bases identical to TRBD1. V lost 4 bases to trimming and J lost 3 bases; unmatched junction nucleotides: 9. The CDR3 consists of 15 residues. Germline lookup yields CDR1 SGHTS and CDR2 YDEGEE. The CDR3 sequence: CASSKRTGKVYEQYF. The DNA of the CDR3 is TGTGCCAGCAGCAAGCGGACAGGGAAGGTCTACGAGCAGTACTTC.

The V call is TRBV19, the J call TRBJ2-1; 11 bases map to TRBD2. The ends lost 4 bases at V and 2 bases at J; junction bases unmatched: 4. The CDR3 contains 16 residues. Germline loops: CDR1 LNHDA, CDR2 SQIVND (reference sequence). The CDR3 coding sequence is TGTGCCAGTAGTAAACTACTAGCGGGAGCCTACAATGAGCAGTTCTTC. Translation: CASSKLLAGAYNEQFF.

The CDR3 region is CASTGQGNTEAFF. CDR3 nucleotide sequence: TGTGCCAGTACGGGACAGGGAAACACTGAAGCTTTCTTT. The J gene is TRBJ1-1, the V gene TRBV19; 9 nucleotides line up with TRBD1. CDR1 and CDR2 (germline): LNHDA, SQIVND (reference sequence). With 7 bases clipped from V and 2 bases from J, the junction kept 2 bases outside the gene matches. The CDR3 covers 13 residues. Together with reference TRBV19 and TRBJ1-1, the CDR3 gives the full variable domain: DGGITQSPKYLFRKEGQNVTLSCEQNLNHDAMYWYRQDPGQGLRLIYYSQIVNDFQKGDIAEGYSVSREKKESFPLTVTSAQKNPTAFYLCASTGQGNTEAFFGQGTRLTVV.

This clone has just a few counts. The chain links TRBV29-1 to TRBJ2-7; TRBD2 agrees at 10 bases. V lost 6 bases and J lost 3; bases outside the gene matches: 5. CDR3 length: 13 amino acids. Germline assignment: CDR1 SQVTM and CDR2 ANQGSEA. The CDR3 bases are TGCAGCGTCCCGGGACTAGCGTGCTACGAGCAGTACTTC. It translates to CSVPGLACYEQYF.

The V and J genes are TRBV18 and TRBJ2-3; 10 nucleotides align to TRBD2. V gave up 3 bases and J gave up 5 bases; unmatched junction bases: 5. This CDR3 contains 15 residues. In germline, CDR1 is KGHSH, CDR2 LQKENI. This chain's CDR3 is CASSPKREGEDTQYF. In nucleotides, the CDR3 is TGTGCCAGCTCACCGAAGCGGGAGGGGGAAGATACGCAGTATTTT. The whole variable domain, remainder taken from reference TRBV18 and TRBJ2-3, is NAGVMQNPRHLVRRRGQEARLRCSPMKGHSHVYWYRQLPEEGLKFMVYLQKENIIDESGMPKERFSAEFPKEGPSILRIQQVVRGDSAAYFCASSPKREGEDTQYFGPGTRLTVL.

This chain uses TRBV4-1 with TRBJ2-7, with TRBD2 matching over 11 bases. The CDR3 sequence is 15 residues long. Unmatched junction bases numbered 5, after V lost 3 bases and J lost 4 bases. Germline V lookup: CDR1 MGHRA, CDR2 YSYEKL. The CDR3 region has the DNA TGCGCCAGCAGCCAGGGGACTAGCGGTCGTTACGAGCAGTACTTC. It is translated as CASSQGTSGRYEQYF.

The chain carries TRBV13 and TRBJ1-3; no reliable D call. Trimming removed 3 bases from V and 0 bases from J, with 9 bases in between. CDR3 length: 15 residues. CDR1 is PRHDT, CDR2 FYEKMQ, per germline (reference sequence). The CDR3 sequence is CASSFQAPSGNTIYF. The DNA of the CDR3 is TGTGCCAGCAGCTTCCAGGCGCCCTCTGGAAACACCATATATTTT. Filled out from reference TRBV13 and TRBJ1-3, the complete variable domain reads AAGVIQSPRHLIKEKRETATLKCYPIPRHDTVYWYQQGPGQDPQFLISFYEKMQSDKGSIPDRFSAQQFSDYHSELNMSSLELGDSALYFCASSFQAPSGNTIYFGEGSWLTVV.

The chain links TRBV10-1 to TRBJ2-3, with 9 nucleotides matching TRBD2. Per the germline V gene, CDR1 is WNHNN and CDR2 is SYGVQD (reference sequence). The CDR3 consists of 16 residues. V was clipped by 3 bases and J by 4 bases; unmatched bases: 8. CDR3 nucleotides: TGCGCCAGCAGTGATTCCAGCGGGAGGATTGCAGATACGCAGTATTTT. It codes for CASSDSSGRIADTQYF.

This chain's CDR3 is CAISTGQGTYEQYF. DNA for the CDR3: TGTGCCATCAGTACGGGACAGGGAACCTACGAGCAGTACTTC. The chain joins TRBV10-3 to TRBJ2-7, with TRBD1 identical over 9 bases. Germline loops: CDR1 ENHRY, CDR2 SYGVKD. Germline trimming cut 5 bases from V and 2 bases from J; bases unmatched to any gene: 4. The CDR3 has 14 residues.